The 2 T cell receptor beta chains below come from one sample, sequenced in a study of cytotoxic CD8 clonotypes in ibrutinib-treated CLL. Produced via immunoSEQ multiplex PCR; TCRdb's table is partial and in-frame only. This table has some 140,000 clones, around 84% appearing once. The sequenced sample was PBMCs, obtained after 24 months of ibrutinib treatment. All receptors derive from a human donor with chronic lymphocytic leukemia.

The chain carries TRBV10-1 and TRBJ1-3; D ambiguous. Looked up from germline, CDR1 is WNHNN and CDR2 is SYGVQD (reference sequence). V lost 8 bases and J 5 bases, leaving 19 bases between the germline ends. This CDR3 is 15 amino acids long. The CDR3 sequence is CASGQTIRMRNTIYF. The CDR3 region has the DNA TGCGCCAGCGGGCAGACCATCCGAATGAGAAACACCATATATTTT.

V gene TRBV28 combines with J gene TRBJ1-2; maybe TRBD1 (5 bases). Germline CDR1 is MDHEN and CDR2 is SYDVKM. The CDR3 contains 14 residues. Between the trimmed V and J ends, which lost 4 bases and 4 bases, there was a span of 13 bases. The CDR3 is CASSSIVGGYGYTF. The CDR3, as DNA: TGTGCCAGCAGTTCCATAGTGGGGGGCTATGGCTACACCTTC.